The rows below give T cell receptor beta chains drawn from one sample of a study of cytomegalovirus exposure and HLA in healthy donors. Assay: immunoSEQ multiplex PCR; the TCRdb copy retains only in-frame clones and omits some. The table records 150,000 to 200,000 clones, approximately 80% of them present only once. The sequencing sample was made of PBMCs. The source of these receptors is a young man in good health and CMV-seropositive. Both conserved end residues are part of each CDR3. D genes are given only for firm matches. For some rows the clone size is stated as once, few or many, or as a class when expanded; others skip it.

cdr3_nt: TGTGCCAGAAGCTTGTCCAGGGGGGTATCTGGGGCCAACGTCCTGACTTTC
cdr3_aa: CARSLSRGVSGANVLTF
v_call: TRBV5-3
clone_size: NA
d_call: NA
j_call: TRBJ2-6

cdr3_nt: TGTGCCAGCAGCTTTGCAGGGGGAGTAGCCAAAAACATTCAGTACTTC
cdr3_aa: CASSFAGGVAKNIQYF
v_call: TRBV7-2
clone_size: NA
d_call: TRBD1
j_call: TRBJ2-4

cdr3_nt: TGCGCCAGCAGCGAGGGACAGGGTCGGTCGTGGGAGACCCAGTACTTC
cdr3_aa: CASSEGQGRSWETQYF
v_call: TRBV5-1
clone_size: few
d_call: TRBD1
j_call: TRBJ2-5

cdr3_nt: TGTGCCAGCAGCCACCGGGACAGGGGATTAAATACGCAGTATTTT
cdr3_aa: CASSHRDRGLNTQYF
v_call: TRBV5-4
clone_size: NA
d_call: TRBD1
j_call: TRBJ2-3

cdr3_nt: TGTGCCAGCAGCTTAACAGACTCCTACGAGCAGTACTTC
cdr3_aa: CASSLTDSYEQYF
v_call: TRBV7-7
clone_size: NA
d_call: NA
j_call: TRBJ2-7

cdr3_nt: TGTGCCAGCAGTAAGACAGGGGCAGGCCAGGAGACCCAGTACTTC
cdr3_aa: CASSKTGAGQETQYF
v_call: TRBV28
clone_size: NA
d_call: TRBD1
j_call: TRBJ2-5

cdr3_nt: TGTGCCAGCAGCTTAGATGGGGAGGGTTTCGAGCAGTACTTC
cdr3_aa: CASSLDGEGFEQYF
v_call: TRBV11-2
clone_size: NA
d_call: TRBD2
j_call: TRBJ2-7

cdr3_nt: TGTGCCTGGAGTCCGGGGACCTATAATTCACCCCTCCACTTT
cdr3_aa: CAWSPGTYNSPLHF
v_call: TRBV30
clone_size: once
d_call: NA
j_call: TRBJ1-6

cdr3_nt: TGTGCCAGCAGCTCTTCGACAGATACGCAGTATTTT
cdr3_aa: CASSSSTDTQYF
v_call: TRBV7-9
clone_size: NA
d_call: NA
j_call: TRBJ2-3

cdr3_nt: TGCAGCGTTGAAGTGGAGGCAGGGGGCCCGAGCTCCTATAATTCACCCCTCCACTTT
cdr3_aa: CSVEVEAGGPSSYNSPLHF
v_call: TRBV29-1
clone_size: NA
d_call: TRBD1
j_call: TRBJ1-6

cdr3_nt: TGTGCCAGCAGCTTGGGGACAGGGACCGGGGAGCTGTTTTTT
cdr3_aa: CASSLGTGTGELFF
v_call: TRBV7-2
clone_size: NA
d_call: TRBD1
j_call: TRBJ2-2

cdr3_nt: TGTGCCAGCAGCGTCTCCGGGACGGGGGTCTACGAGCAGTACTTC
cdr3_aa: CASSVSGTGVYEQYF
v_call: TRBV9
clone_size: NA
d_call: NA
j_call: TRBJ2-7

cdr3_nt: TGTGCCAGCAGCCAAACTGGACAGGGCAACACTGAAGCTTTCTTT
cdr3_aa: CASSQTGQGNTEAFF
v_call: TRBV7-9
clone_size: NA
d_call: TRBD1
j_call: TRBJ1-1

cdr3_nt: TGCAGCGTTAGCGGGGGAGACACTTACGAGCAGTACTTC
cdr3_aa: CSVSGGDTYEQYF
v_call: TRBV29-1
clone_size: once
d_call: TRBD2
j_call: TRBJ2-7

cdr3_nt: TGTGCCAGCACCGGGACAGGGGGGGTTGATTCACCCCTCCACTTT
cdr3_aa: CASTGTGGVDSPLHF
v_call: TRBV27
clone_size: NA
d_call: TRBD1
j_call: TRBJ1-6

cdr3_nt: TGCGCCAGCAGCTTCGGGTCGGACCAAGAGACCCAGTACTTC
cdr3_aa: CASSFGSDQETQYF
v_call: TRBV5-1
clone_size: NA
d_call: NA
j_call: TRBJ2-5

cdr3_nt: TGTGCCAGCAGCCTAGGACAGGGTGGTCAGCCCCAGCATTTT
cdr3_aa: CASSLGQGGQPQHF
v_call: TRBV7-2
clone_size: NA
d_call: TRBD1
j_call: TRBJ1-5

cdr3_nt: TGTGCCAGCAGTTACCGAGCCGGACAGGGGGGCTACGAGCAGTACTTC
cdr3_aa: CASSYRAGQGGYEQYF
v_call: TRBV6-5
clone_size: NA
d_call: TRBD1
j_call: TRBJ2-7

cdr3_nt: TGCGCCAGCAGCTTGATGGGGGGGTTCCCAGATACGCAGTATTTT
cdr3_aa: CASSLMGGFPDTQYF
v_call: TRBV5-1
clone_size: NA
d_call: TRBD2
j_call: TRBJ2-3

cdr3_nt: TGTGCCAGCAGTGCTACAGGGGGCCTTTCCGGGGAGCTGTTTTTT
cdr3_aa: CASSATGGLSGELFF
v_call: TRBV25-1
clone_size: NA
d_call: TRBD1
j_call: TRBJ2-2

cdr3_nt: TGTGCCAGCAGTGAAGGGAGGAATAGGTCCTACAATGAGCAGTTCTTC
cdr3_aa: CASSEGRNRSYNEQFF
v_call: TRBV25-1
clone_size: NA
d_call: NA
j_call: TRBJ2-1

cdr3_nt: TGTGCCAGCAGCTCCCCGGGTTCCTACGAGCAGTACTTC
cdr3_aa: CASSSPGSYEQYF
v_call: TRBV9
clone_size: NA
d_call: NA
j_call: TRBJ2-7

cdr3_nt: TGTGCCAGCAGCTACCGGGACAGCAGCACAGATACGCAGTATTTT
cdr3_aa: CASSYRDSSTDTQYF
v_call: TRBV7-9
clone_size: NA
d_call: TRBD1
j_call: TRBJ2-3

cdr3_nt: TGTGCCAGCAGCTCGACTAGCGGGGGACACAATGAGCAGTTCTTC
cdr3_aa: CASSSTSGGHNEQFF
v_call: TRBV13
clone_size: once
d_call: TRBD2
j_call: TRBJ2-1

cdr3_nt: TGTGCCAGCAGACAGGACGCGGGGGAAAAACTGTTTTTT
cdr3_aa: CASRQDAGEKLFF
v_call: TRBV6-1
clone_size: NA
d_call: NA
j_call: TRBJ1-4

cdr3_nt: TGCGCCAGCAGCGGCGGGGCCGCGGATTCACCCCTCCACTTT
cdr3_aa: CASSGGAADSPLHF
v_call: TRBV5-1
clone_size: NA
d_call: NA
j_call: TRBJ1-6

cdr3_nt: TGTGCCATCAGTGAGGGGGGGGCAGGCGAGCAGTACTTC
cdr3_aa: CAISEGGAGEQYF
v_call: TRBV10-3
clone_size: NA
d_call: NA
j_call: TRBJ2-7

cdr3_nt: TGTGCCAGTAGTAACCATGGACAGGGGGCTGGCGCTAACTATGGCTACACCTTC
cdr3_aa: CASSNHGQGAGANYGYTF
v_call: TRBV19
clone_size: NA
d_call: TRBD1
j_call: TRBJ1-2

cdr3_nt: TGTGCCAGCAGTGAGGGACAGGGGACCGGGGAGCTGTTTTTT
cdr3_aa: CASSEGQGTGELFF
v_call: TRBV2
clone_size: NA
d_call: TRBD1
j_call: TRBJ2-2

cdr3_nt: TGTGCCAGCAGCAAAGCAGGGAGGGCTAGCACAGATACGCAGTATTTT
cdr3_aa: CASSKAGRASTDTQYF
v_call: TRBV21-1
clone_size: NA
d_call: NA
j_call: TRBJ2-3

cdr3_nt: TGTGCTAGTGGTTTGGTACTAGGGGGGGGAAGGTACAATGAGCAGTTCTTC
cdr3_aa: CASGLVLGGGRYNEQFF
v_call: TRBV12-5
clone_size: few
d_call: NA
j_call: TRBJ2-1

cdr3_nt: TGCGCCAGCAGGTTGGCAGGGGCTCGTGATGAAAAACTGTTTTTT
cdr3_aa: CASRLAGARDEKLFF
v_call: TRBV5-1
clone_size: NA
d_call: NA
j_call: TRBJ1-4

cdr3_nt: TGTGCCAGCAGTGTCGAGGGGACACACACTGAAGCTTTCTTT
cdr3_aa: CASSVEGTHTEAFF
v_call: TRBV2
clone_size: NA
d_call: NA
j_call: TRBJ1-1

cdr3_nt: TGTGCCAGCAGCACACGGACAGGGGGCTATGGCTACACCTTC
cdr3_aa: CASSTRTGGYGYTF
v_call: TRBV6-5
clone_size: NA
d_call: TRBD1
j_call: TRBJ1-2

cdr3_nt: TGTGCCAGCAGTCGGCGGACAGGACGCTCTGGAAACACCATATATTTT
cdr3_aa: CASSRRTGRSGNTIYF
v_call: TRBV28
clone_size: once
d_call: TRBD1
j_call: TRBJ1-3

cdr3_nt: TGTGCCAGCAGTGAAGTCGTGGGACAATCAAGTCAGCCCCAGCATTTT
cdr3_aa: CASSEVVGQSSQPQHF
v_call: TRBV6-1
clone_size: NA
d_call: NA
j_call: TRBJ1-5

cdr3_nt: TGTGCCAGCAGCGCGGTGGTCTCCGGGGGTTATGGCTACACCTTC
cdr3_aa: CASSAVVSGGYGYTF
v_call: TRBV9
clone_size: few
d_call: NA
j_call: TRBJ1-2

cdr3_nt: TGTGCCAGCAGCTTAGTAGGGGGGACAGTGAACACCGGGGAGCTGTTTTTT
cdr3_aa: CASSLVGGTVNTGELFF
v_call: TRBV7-6
clone_size: NA
d_call: NA
j_call: TRBJ2-2

cdr3_nt: TGTGCCAGTAGTTTCCGACAGGGGACTGAAGCTTTCTTT
cdr3_aa: CASSFRQGTEAFF
v_call: TRBV19
clone_size: NA
d_call: TRBD1
j_call: TRBJ1-1

cdr3_nt: TGTGCCAGCAGTGACCAGGGACAGGGAAACTATGGCTACACCTTC
cdr3_aa: CASSDQGQGNYGYTF
v_call: TRBV25-1
clone_size: NA
d_call: TRBD1
j_call: TRBJ1-2

cdr3_nt: TGTGCCTGGAGTGTACTTCAGGGTAATTCACCCCTCCACTTT
cdr3_aa: CAWSVLQGNSPLHF
v_call: TRBV30
clone_size: NA
d_call: NA
j_call: TRBJ1-6

cdr3_nt: TGTGCCAGCAGCGTAGAGGTGACAGTGGGTTATGGCTACACCTTC
cdr3_aa: CASSVEVTVGYGYTF
v_call: TRBV9
clone_size: NA
d_call: NA
j_call: TRBJ1-2